These 5 T cell receptor beta chains were sequenced from one sample in a study of blood T cell repertoires in COVID-19. Libraries were prepared by immunoSEQ multiplex PCR; TCRdb keeps only in-frame clonotypes and omits some of them. Of about 330,000 clones listed, roughly nine tenths are singletons. Sequenced sample: PBMCs or T cells enriched from blood (not recorded which). These receptors were taken from a woman in her 30s who had recovered from COVID-19.

The V gene is TRBV4-2, the J gene TRBJ1-4; D is ambiguous. Looked up from germline, CDR1 is LGHNA and CDR2 is YNFKEQ. The V and J ends lost 1 base and 14 bases respectively, with 11 bases between them. The CDR3 totals 12 residues. CDR3 sequence: CASSQVTEKLFF. The CDR3 DNA reads as TGTGCCAGCAGCCAAGTTACTGAGAAGCTGTTTTTT.

The chain has TRBV4-2 and TRBJ2-1; no clear D gene. Germline V gene data show CDR1 as LGHNA and CDR2 as YNFKEQ. This CDR3 is built from 16 residues. V lost 0 bases to trimming and J lost 3 bases, with 12 bases between them. The CDR3 loop reads CASSQDGPENYNEQFF. In DNA, the CDR3 is TGTGCCAGCAGCCAAGATGGGCCAGAAAACTACAATGAGCAGTTCTTC.

The chain links TRBV5-6 to TRBJ1-1, with unresolved D. This CDR3 comprises 11 residues. V lost 5 bases and J 4 bases, leaving 6 bases between the germline ends. Looked up from germline, CDR1 is SGHDT and CDR2 is YYEEEE. The CDR3 bases are TGTGCCAGCAGGCGGGGCACTGAAGCTTTCTTT. Its protein product is CASRRGTEAFF. Filled out from reference TRBV5-6 and TRBJ1-1, the complete variable domain reads DAGVTQSPTHLIKTRGQQVTLRCSPKSGHDTVSWYQQALGQGPQFIFQYYEEEERQRGNFPDRFSGHQFPNYSSELNVNALLLGDSALYLCASRRGTEAFFGQGTRLTVV.

V is TRBV5-4 and J is TRBJ1-5; a weak D match, TRBD1 (6 bases). This CDR3 is 16 amino acids long. Per the germline V gene, CDR1 is SGHNT and CDR2 is YYREEE (reference sequence). Trimming left V 4 bases short and J 5 bases short, with 19 bases between. The CDR3 coding sequence is TGTGCCAGCAGCGCCGGGCCCGGACAGTGGGATCAGCCCCAGCATTTT. Its translation is CASSAGPGQWDQPQHF. The complete variable domain, with remaining parts taken from reference TRBV5-4 and TRBJ1-5, reads ETGVTQSPTHLIKTRGQQVTLRCSSQSGHNTVSWYQQALGQGPQFIFQYYREEENGRGNFPPRFSGLQFPNYSSELNVNALELDDSALYLCASSAGPGQWDQPQHFGDGTRLSIL.

The chain recombines TRBV18 with TRBJ1-1; possibly TRBD1 for D (5 bases). Germline CDR1 reads KGHSH; CDR2 reads LQKENI. V lost 0 bases to trimming and J lost 5 bases, with 13 bases between them. CDR3 length equals 15 residues. CDR3 region: CASSPPYQGRTEAFF. CDR3 in DNA: TGTGCCAGCTCACCACCGTACCAGGGAAGAACTGAAGCTTTCTTT.